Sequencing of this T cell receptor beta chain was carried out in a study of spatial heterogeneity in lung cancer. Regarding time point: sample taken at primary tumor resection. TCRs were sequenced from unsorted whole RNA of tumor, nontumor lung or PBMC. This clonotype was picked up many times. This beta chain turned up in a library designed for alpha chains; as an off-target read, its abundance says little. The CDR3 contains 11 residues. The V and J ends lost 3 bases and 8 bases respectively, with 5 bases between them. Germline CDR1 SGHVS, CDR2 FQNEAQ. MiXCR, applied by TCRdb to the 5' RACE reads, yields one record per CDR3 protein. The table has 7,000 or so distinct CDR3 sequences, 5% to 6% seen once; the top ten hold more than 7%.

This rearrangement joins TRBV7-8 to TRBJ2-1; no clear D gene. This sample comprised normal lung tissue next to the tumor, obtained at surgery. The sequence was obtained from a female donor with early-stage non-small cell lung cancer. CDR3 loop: CASSFGDEQFF. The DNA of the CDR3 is TGTGCCAGCAGCTTTGGGGATGAGCAGTTCTTC.